These 17 T cell receptor beta chains originate from one sample sequenced in a study of radiotherapy plus CTLA-4 blockade in lung cancer. Sequencing was performed with immunoSEQ multiplex PCR; in TCRdb, only in-frame clones are kept and a portion is missing. The sample records over 100,000 clones, just under 90% being singletons. This specimen was peripheral blood, taken from a patient treated with radiotherapy plus ipilimumab. These receptor sequences come from a human donor with non-small cell lung cancer that progressed on radiotherapy plus ipilimumab.

The chain couples TRBV2 to TRBJ2-3; no reliable D call. With 4 bases removed from V and 0 bases from J, the gap between germline ends came to 8 bases. The CDR3 is 14 amino acids. Germline loops: CDR1 SNHLY, CDR2 FYNNEI. The CDR3 sequence is CASSGGRSTDTQYF. DNA for the CDR3: TGTGCCAGCAGTGGAGGCCGAAGCACAGATACGCAGTATTTT.

This rearrangement joins TRBV5-1 to TRBJ2-3; D not certain. This CDR3 comprises 12 residues. The V gene's germline CDR1 is SGHRS and CDR2 YFSETQ. The V and J ends lost 1 base and 2 bases respectively, with 2 bases between them. Written as DNA, the CDR3 is TGCGCCAGCAGCTTGCACACAGATACGCAGTATTTT. It specifies CASSLHTDTQYF.

This clone was counted a single time. V gene TRBV27 combines with J gene TRBJ1-2; possible D gene TRBD1, 5 bases. In germline, CDR1 is MNHEY, CDR2 SMNVEV (reference sequence). V was trimmed by 2 bases and J by 4 bases, leaving 11 bases between them. CDR3 length: 14 amino acids. The CDR3 loop reads CASSLEAGGYGYTF. The CDR3 bases are TGTGCCAGCAGTTTAGAGGCGGGGGGCTATGGCTACACCTTC.

This clone was picked up a small number of times. This chain connects TRBV18 to TRBJ1-2; 8 bases agree with TRBD1. Germline values: CDR1 KGHSH, CDR2 LQKENI. This CDR3 is built from 13 residues. V dropped 6 bases and J dropped 3; count of bases not matched to a gene: 3. The CDR3 spells CASSHRGDYGYTF. The DNA of the CDR3 is TGTGCCAGCTCTCACAGGGGGGACTATGGCTACACCTTC. Using reference TRBV18 and TRBJ1-2 for the parts outside the CDR3, the full variable domain is NAGVMQNPRHLVRRRGQEARLRCSPMKGHSHVYWYRQLPEEGLKFMVYLQKENIIDESGMPKERFSAEFPKEGPSILRIQQVVRGDSAAYFCASSHRGDYGYTFGSGTRLTVV.

The rearrangement links TRBV5-1 to TRBJ2-4, with D possibly being TRBD1 (6 bases). CDR3 size: 15 residues. Germline CDR1 is SGHRS and CDR2 is YFSETQ. Trimming removed 0 bases from V and 5 bases from J, with 12 bases in between. CDR3 in DNA: TGCGCCAGCAGCTTGGCAGGGTCAGGGGAAAACATTCAGTACTTC. It codes for CASSLAGSGENIQYF.

The chain has TRBV11-3 and TRBJ2-7; D is possibly TRBD1 (5 bases). The CDR3 consists of 13 residues. Germline loops: CDR1 SGHNT, CDR2 YENEEA. Trimming took off 3 bases at V and 7 bases at J, with 13 bases between the two ends. Written as DNA, the CDR3 is TGTGCCAGCAGCTTGTCCAGGGCGCGGGAGCAGTACTTC. Amino acids: CASSLSRAREQYF.

The rearrangement links TRBV7-9 to TRBJ1-1; D unresolved. The germline gives CDR1 SEHNR, CDR2 FQNEAQ (reference sequence). CDR3 length equals 12 residues. V was clipped by 5 bases and J by 1 base, with 5 bases between them. The CDR3 region is CASSRENTEAFF. Here the CDR3 DNA reads TGTGCCAGCAGCCGCGAGAACACTGAAGCTTTCTTT.

The chain is built from TRBV6-5 and TRBJ2-7, with D possibly being TRBD2 (6 bases). The CDR3 is 14 residues long. Germline CDR1 MNHEY, CDR2 SVGAGI. Trimming pared 2 bases from V and 4 bases from J, leaving 12 bases between. CDR3 DNA sequence: TGTGCCAGCAGTTACGGGCCCAGCGGGTACGAGCAGTACTTC. Its translation: CASSYGPSGYEQYF.

This sequence joins TRBV6-1 and TRBJ1-1; tentative D call: TRBD1 (6 bases). CDR1 is MNHNS and CDR2 is SASEGT in the germline V gene. Trimming shortened V by 3 bases and J by 6 bases, and 20 bases separated the two germline ends. The CDR3 spans 16 residues. CDR3 amino acids: CASSDGIRGALAEAFF. The CDR3 DNA is TGTGCCAGCAGTGATGGAATCCGGGGGGCATTGGCTGAAGCTTTCTTT.

V usage is TRBV7-8 and J usage is TRBJ2-7; 14 bases fit TRBD2. The CDR3 contains 18 residues. The germline CDR1 and CDR2 sequences are SGHVS and FQNEAQ. Germline trimming cut 5 bases from V and 0 bases from J; bases unmatched to any gene: 9. The CDR3 protein is CASSKGLAGEGGSYEQYF. In DNA, the CDR3 is TGTGCCAGCAGCAAGGGACTAGCGGGAGAGGGGGGCTCCTACGAGCAGTACTTC. The variable domain in full, completed from reference TRBV7-8 and TRBJ2-7, reads GAGVSQSPRYKVAKRGQDVALRCDPISGHVSLFWYQQALGQGPEFLTYFQNEAQLDKSGLPSDRFFAERPEGSVSTLKIQRTQQEDSAVYLCASSKGLAGEGGSYEQYFGPGTRLTVT.

The CDR3 DNA is TGTGCCAGCAGTTTAGCGCCCTCCTACGAGCAGTACTTC. Amino acid sequence: CASSLAPSYEQYF. The V call is TRBV27, the J call TRBJ2-7; D is unclear. Between the trimmed V and J ends, which lost 2 bases and 0 bases, there was a span of 5 bases. The CDR3 has 13 amino acids. The V gene's germline CDR1 is MNHEY and CDR2 SMNVEV (reference sequence).

CDR3 residues: CASSSGPSNEQFF. The CDR3 region has the DNA TGTGCCAGCAGCTCGGGGCCTTCCAATGAGCAGTTCTTC. The rearrangement joins TRBV5-4 to TRBJ2-1; D is perhaps TRBD1 or TRBD2 (5 bases each). The germline gives CDR1 SGHNT, CDR2 YYREEE (reference sequence). Trimming removed 3 bases at V and 6 bases at J, with 10 bases between. The CDR3 has 13 amino acids.

The chain joins TRBV5-8 to TRBJ2-7, with D perhaps TRBD2 (5 bases). This CDR3 is built from 11 residues. Trimming removed 1 base from V and 11 bases from J, with 10 bases in between. Germline V CDR1 and CDR2: SGHTS, YDEGEE. Written as DNA, the CDR3 is TGTGCCAGCAGCTTGAAGGCAGCGGAGTACTTC. Translation: CASSLKAAEYF.

The gene calls are TRBV27 and TRBJ2-3; TRBD2 matches 7 bases. Germline loops: CDR1 MNHEY, CDR2 SMNVEV (reference sequence). CDR3 length: 17 amino acids. Trimming removed 1 base from V and 2 bases from J; junction bases left unmatched: 9. The CDR3 is CASSLFSSGLYTDTQYF. In DNA, the CDR3 is TGTGCCAGCAGTTTATTTTCCTCGGGACTATACACAGATACGCAGTATTTT.

This clone has only one observation. V and J are TRBV7-9 and TRBJ2-5; TRBD1 matches 7 bases. The CDR3 consists of 14 residues. Trimming cost V 1 base and J 4 bases; bases outside gene matches: 3. The germline gives CDR1 SEHNR, CDR2 FQNEAQ (reference sequence). For the CDR3, the DNA is TGTGCCAGCAGCTTAGGTTCAGGGGGAGAGACCCAGTACTTC. Protein sequence: CASSLGSGGETQYF.

The J gene is TRBJ2-3, the V gene TRBV10-3; perhaps TRBD2 as D (6 bases). The V and J ends lost 2 bases and 2 bases respectively, with 14 bases between them. Per the germline V gene, CDR1 is ENHRY and CDR2 is SYGVKD. The CDR3 extends over 16 amino acids. The CDR3 loop is CAISETGVPSTDTQYF. The CDR3 nucleotides are TGTGCCATCAGTGAGACGGGGGTACCCTCCACAGATACGCAGTATTTT.

This chain joins TRBV11-3 and TRBJ2-1; D gene uncertain. This CDR3 region has 12 residues. In germline, CDR1 is SGHNT, CDR2 YENEEA. V lost 1 base, J lost 9 bases, and 7 bases lay in between. Here the CDR3 reads CASSLGAGEQFF. The CDR3 coding sequence is TGTGCCAGCAGCTTAGGGGCCGGTGAGCAGTTCTTC.